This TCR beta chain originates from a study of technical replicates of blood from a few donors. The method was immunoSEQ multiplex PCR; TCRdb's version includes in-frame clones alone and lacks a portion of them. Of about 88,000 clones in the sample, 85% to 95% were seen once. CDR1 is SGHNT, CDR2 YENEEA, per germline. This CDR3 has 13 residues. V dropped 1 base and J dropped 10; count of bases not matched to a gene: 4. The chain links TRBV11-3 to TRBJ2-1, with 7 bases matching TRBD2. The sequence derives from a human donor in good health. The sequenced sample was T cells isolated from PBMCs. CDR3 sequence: CASSLGGSSEQFF. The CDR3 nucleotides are TGTGCCAGCAGCTTAGGCGGGAGCAGCGAGCAGTTCTTC. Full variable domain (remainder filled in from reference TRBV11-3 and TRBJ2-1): EAGVVQSPRYKIIEKKQPVAFWCNPISGHNTLYWYLQNLGQGPELLIRYENEEAVDDSQLPKDRFSAERLKGVDSTLKIQPAELGDSAVYLCASSLGGSSEQFFGPGTRLTVL.